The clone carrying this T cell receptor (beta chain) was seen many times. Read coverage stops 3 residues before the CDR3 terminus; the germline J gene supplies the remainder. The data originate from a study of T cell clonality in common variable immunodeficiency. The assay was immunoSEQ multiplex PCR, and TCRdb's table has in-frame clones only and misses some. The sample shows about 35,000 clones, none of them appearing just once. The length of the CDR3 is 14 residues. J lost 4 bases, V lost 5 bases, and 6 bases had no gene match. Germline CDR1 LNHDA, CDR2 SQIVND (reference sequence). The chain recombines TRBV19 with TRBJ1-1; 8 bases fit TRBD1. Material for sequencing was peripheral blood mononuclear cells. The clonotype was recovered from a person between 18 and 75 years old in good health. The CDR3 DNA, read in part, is TGTGCCAGTAGTCCCGGACAGGGCTTCACTGAA. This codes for CASSPGQGFTE. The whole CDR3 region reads CASSPGQGFTEAFF.